The sequence of this TCR beta chain was determined in a study of blood T cell repertoires in COVID-19. Study-level background: The samples span acute and convalescent COVID-19 from the United States, Italy and Spain. Nucleic acid was either cDNA or gDNA, and it came from T cells, B-cell-depleted T cells, or PBMCs.

The authors' processing: Reference gene primer amplification yielded estimated nucleated cell counts. Assay used: immunoSEQ multiplex PCR; TCRdb lists only in-frame clones, some missing. The V and J calls and the clone size are those of that table, but D and trimming were determined from the DNA. Counted here are 15,000 to 20,000 clones, 70% to 90% occurring once; the ten biggest clones make up around a third. The CDR3 is made up of 16 amino acids. Trimming took 5 bases from V and 7 from J; bases not matched to a gene: 8. Germline CDR1 SGHNT, CDR2 YYREEE (reference sequence). V is TRBV5-4 and J is TRBJ2-1; TRBD2 aligns across 14 bases. The source is a human donor with active COVID-19. The donor label of this sample is uncertain. Sequencing was performed on peripheral blood. CDR3 in DNA: TGTGCCAGCAGTTCTGGACTAGCGGGGGGTAATAATGAGCAGTTCTTC. This gives the protein CASSSGLAGGNNEQFF.